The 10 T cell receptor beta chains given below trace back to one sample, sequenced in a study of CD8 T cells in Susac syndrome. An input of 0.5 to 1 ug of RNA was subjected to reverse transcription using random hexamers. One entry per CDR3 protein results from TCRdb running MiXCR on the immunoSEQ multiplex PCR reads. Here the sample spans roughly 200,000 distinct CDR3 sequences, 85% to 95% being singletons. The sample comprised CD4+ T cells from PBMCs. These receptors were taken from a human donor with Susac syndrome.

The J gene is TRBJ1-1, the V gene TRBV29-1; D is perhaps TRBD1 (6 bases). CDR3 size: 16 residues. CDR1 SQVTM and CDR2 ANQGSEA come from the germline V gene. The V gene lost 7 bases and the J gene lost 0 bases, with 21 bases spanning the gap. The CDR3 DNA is TGCAGCGCGGGCCTGAGGGCAGGGGTTTTGAACACTGAAGCTTTCTTT. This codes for CSAGLRAGVLNTEAFF.

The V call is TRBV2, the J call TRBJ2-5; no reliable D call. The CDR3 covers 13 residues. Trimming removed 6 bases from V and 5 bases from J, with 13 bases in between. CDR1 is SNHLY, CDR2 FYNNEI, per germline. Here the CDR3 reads CASRGMARETQYF. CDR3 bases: TGTGCCAGCAGGGGAATGGCTAGGGAGACCCAGTACTTC.

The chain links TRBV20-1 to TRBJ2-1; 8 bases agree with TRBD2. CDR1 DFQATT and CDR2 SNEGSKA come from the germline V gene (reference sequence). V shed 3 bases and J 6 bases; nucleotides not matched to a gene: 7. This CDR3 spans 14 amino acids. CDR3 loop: CSARSPGTSNEQFF. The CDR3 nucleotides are TGCAGTGCTAGGAGCCCCGGGACTAGCAATGAGCAGTTCTTC.

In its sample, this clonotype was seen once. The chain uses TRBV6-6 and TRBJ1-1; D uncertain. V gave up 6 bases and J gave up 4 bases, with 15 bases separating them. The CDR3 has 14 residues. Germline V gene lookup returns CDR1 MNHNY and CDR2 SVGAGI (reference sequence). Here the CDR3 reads CASRRLGGITEAFF. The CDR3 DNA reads TGTGCCAGCAGACGCCTGGGTGGGATCACTGAAGCTTTCTTT.

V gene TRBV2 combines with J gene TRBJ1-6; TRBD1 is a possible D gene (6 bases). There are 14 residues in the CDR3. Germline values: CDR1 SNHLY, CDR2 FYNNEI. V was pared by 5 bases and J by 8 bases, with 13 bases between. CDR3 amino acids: CASSLQGMDSPLHF. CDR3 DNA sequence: TGTGCCAGCAGTTTACAGGGAATGGATTCACCCCTCCACTTT.

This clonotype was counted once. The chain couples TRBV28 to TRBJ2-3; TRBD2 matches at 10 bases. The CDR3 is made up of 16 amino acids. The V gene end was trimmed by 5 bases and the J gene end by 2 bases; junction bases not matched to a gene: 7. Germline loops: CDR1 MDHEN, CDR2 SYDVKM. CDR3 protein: CASSAWTSGLTDTQYF. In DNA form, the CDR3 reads TGTGCCAGCAGTGCATGGACTAGCGGACTCACAGATACGCAGTATTTT.

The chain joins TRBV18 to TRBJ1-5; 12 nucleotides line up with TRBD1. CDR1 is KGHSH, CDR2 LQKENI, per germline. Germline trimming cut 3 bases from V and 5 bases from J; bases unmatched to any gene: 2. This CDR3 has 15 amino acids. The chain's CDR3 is CASSPGTGGDQPQHF. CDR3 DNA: TGTGCCAGCTCACCCGGGACAGGGGGCGATCAGCCCCAGCATTTT.

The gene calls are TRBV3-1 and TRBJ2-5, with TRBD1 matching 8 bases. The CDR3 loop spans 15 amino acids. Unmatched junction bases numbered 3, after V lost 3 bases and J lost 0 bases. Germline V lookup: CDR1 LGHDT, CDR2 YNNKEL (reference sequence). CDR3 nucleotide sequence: TGTGCCAGCAGCCACACGACAGGGGACCAAGAGACCCAGTACTTC. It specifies CASSHTTGDQETQYF.

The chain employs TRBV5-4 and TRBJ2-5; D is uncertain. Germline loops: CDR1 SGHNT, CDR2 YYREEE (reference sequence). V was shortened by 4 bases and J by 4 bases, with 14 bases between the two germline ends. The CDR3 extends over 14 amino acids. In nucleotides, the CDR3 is TGTGCCAGCAGCCCGCGTTTGGGTACAGAGACCCAGTACTTC. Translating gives CASSPRLGTETQYF. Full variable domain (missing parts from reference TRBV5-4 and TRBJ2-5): ETGVTQSPTHLIKTRGQQVTLRCSSQSGHNTVSWYQQALGQGPQFIFQYYREEENGRGNFPPRFSGLQFPNYSSELNVNALELDDSALYLCASSPRLGTETQYFGPGTRLLVL.

CDR3 nucleotide sequence: TGTGCCAGCAGTTTGGGTGAGGACAGCCAAGAGACCCAGTACTTC. Translated, it gives CASSLGEDSQETQYF. The genes are TRBV12-3 or TRBV12-4 and TRBJ2-5, with D maybe TRBD1 (6 bases). V was trimmed by 3 bases and J by 1 base, leaving 12 bases between them. This CDR3 is built from 15 residues.